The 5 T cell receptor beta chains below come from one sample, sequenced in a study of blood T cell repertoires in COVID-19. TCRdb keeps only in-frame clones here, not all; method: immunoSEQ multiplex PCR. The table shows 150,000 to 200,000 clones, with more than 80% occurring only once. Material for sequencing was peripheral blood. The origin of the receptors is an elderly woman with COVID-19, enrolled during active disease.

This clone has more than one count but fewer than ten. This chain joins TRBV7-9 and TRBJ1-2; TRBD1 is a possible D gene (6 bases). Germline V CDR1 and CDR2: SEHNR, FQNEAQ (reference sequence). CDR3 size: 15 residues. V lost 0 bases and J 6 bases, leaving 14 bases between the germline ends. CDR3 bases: TGTGCCAGCAGCTTAGCAGGTCAGGGGAGAAATGGCTACACCTTC. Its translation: CASSLAGQGRNGYTF.

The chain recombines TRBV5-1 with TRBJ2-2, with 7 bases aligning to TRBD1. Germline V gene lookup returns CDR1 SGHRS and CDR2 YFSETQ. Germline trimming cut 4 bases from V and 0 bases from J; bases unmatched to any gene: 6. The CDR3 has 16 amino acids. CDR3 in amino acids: CASSLGTASNTGELFF. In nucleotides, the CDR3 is TGCGCCAGCAGCCTCGGGACAGCCTCGAACACCGGGGAGCTGTTTTTT. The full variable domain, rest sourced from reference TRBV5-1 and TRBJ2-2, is KAGVTQTPRYLIKTRGQQVTLSCSPISGHRSVSWYQQTPGQGLQFLFEYFSETQRNKGNFPGRFSGRQFSNSRSEMNVSTLELGDSALYLCASSLGTASNTGELFFGEGSRLTVL.

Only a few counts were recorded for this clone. In nucleotides, the CDR3 is TGTGCCAGCAGCCCCGGCCCCAGCGGGGCCTACGAGCAGTACTTC. Its protein is CASSPGPSGAYEQYF. The chain recombines TRBV7-2 with TRBJ2-7; 7 bases match TRBD2. Germline lookup yields CDR1 SGHTA and CDR2 FQGNSA. J lost 2 bases, V lost 5 bases, and 9 bases had no gene match. The CDR3 loop spans 15 amino acids.

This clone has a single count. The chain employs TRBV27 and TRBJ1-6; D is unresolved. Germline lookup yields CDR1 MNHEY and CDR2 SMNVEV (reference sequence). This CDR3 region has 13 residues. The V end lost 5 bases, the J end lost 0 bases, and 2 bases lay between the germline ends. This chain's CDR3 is CASSLSYNSPLHF. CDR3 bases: TGTGCCAGCAGTCTCTCCTATAATTCACCCCTCCACTTT.

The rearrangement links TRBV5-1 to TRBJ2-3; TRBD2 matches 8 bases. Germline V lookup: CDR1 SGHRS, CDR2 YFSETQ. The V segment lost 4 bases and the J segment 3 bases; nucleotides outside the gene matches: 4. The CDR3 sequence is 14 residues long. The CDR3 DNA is TGCGCCAGCAGCCCCACTAGCGGTACAGATACGCAGTATTTT. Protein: CASSPTSGTDTQYF.